Below are 9 T cell receptor beta chains sequenced from a single sample in a study of T cells in Graves' hyperthyroidism and ophthalmopathy. There were TCR beta CDR3 regions amplified from RNA transcripts. With the HTBI primer set, the TCR CDR3 went through a first round of RT-PCR. TCRdb re-called the multiplex PCR reads with MiXCR, one entry per CDR3 protein. The data show roughly 240,000 distinct CDR3 sequences, with 16% seen just once and around 28% held by the top ten. Sequenced: blood. Receptor source: a woman aged 18-29 years with Graves' ophthalmopathy.

At least ten counts were recorded for this clonotype. V and J are TRBV24-1 and TRBJ2-5, with D perhaps TRBD1 (6 bases). The CDR3 spans 15 residues. V was clipped by 3 bases and J by 1 base, with 11 bases between them. Germline V lookup: CDR1 KGHDR, CDR2 SFDVKD. The DNA for the CDR3 is TGTGCCACCAGTGATCCCCGGGACATCCAAGAGACCCAGTACTTC. Its protein product is CATSDPRDIQETQYF.

At least ten counts were recorded for this clonotype. The chain employs TRBV11-2 and TRBJ2-7; 7 positions agree with TRBD1. Trimming at V came to 5 bases and at J to 2 bases, leaving 6 bases not matched to a gene. The CDR3 length is 14 residues. Germline V lookup: CDR1 SGHAT, CDR2 FQNNGV. The CDR3 protein is CASSIRDSAYEQYF. The CDR3 nucleotides read TGTGCCAGCAGCATCCGGGACAGTGCCTACGAGCAGTACTTC.

This clonotype was seen a few times. Relative to the germline gene, one junction end is altered; a read error may explain this. The CDR3, as DNA: TGTGCCAGCAGCGGTCGGGCCAGGACAGGGCCTGGAAGCACCATATATTTT. Protein: CASSGRARTGPGSTIYF. The V call is TRBV5-6, the J call TRBJ1-3; 8 bases map to TRBD1. From germline, CDR1 is SGHDT and CDR2 YYEEEE. The CDR3 length is 17 residues.

This clonotype was recorded many times. J is TRBJ1-4 and V is TRBV7-9; D is possibly TRBD1 (5 bases). Germline-derived CDR1 and CDR2 are SEHNR and FQNEAQ (reference sequence). Trimming shortened V by 5 bases and J by 8 bases, and 12 bases separated the two germline ends. This CDR3 contains 13 residues. DNA for the CDR3: TGTGCCAGCAGCCCGTGGGACGGGGAAAAACTGTTTTTT. Protein sequence: CASSPWDGEKLFF.

This clonotype appeared many times. V usage is TRBV7-2 and J usage is TRBJ1-5; D is uncertain. Germline lookup yields CDR1 SGHTA and CDR2 FQGNSA. The length of the CDR3 is 16 residues. Trimming cost V 0 bases and J 0 bases, with 9 bases left between them. CDR3 DNA: TGTGCCAGCAGCTTAGCCGGCCAGTATAGCAATCAGCCCCAGCATTTT. Residues: CASSLAGQYSNQPQHF.

This clonotype was seen at least ten times. The chain couples TRBV4-1 to TRBJ2-5; D gene uncertain. This CDR3 has 13 residues. Trimming cost V 1 base and J 4 bases, with 7 bases left between them. Germline assignment: CDR1 MGHRA and CDR2 YSYEKL. The CDR3, as DNA: TGCGCCAGCAGCCAAGCTGCCCCAGAGACCCAGTACTTC. Translation gives CASSQAAPETQYF.

This clonotype showed up many times. The chain couples TRBV5-8 to TRBJ2-1; D unresolved. V lost 2 bases and J lost 3, with 6 bases in between. Germline loops: CDR1 SGHTS, CDR2 YDEGEE. The CDR3 is 13 residues long. DNA for the CDR3: TGTGCCAGCAGCTTTAGAGGCTACAATGAGCAGTTCTTC. Translation gives CASSFRGYNEQFF.

This clonotype showed up just a few times. V and J are TRBV19 and TRBJ2-1; 11 nucleotides match TRBD2. CDR1 and CDR2 (germline): LNHDA, SQIVND (reference sequence). CDR3 length: 15 residues. Trimming at V came to 7 bases and at J to 9 bases, leaving 11 bases not matched to a gene. This chain's CDR3 is CASTGVSGRASEQFF. The CDR3 DNA is TGTGCCAGTACGGGGGTTAGCGGGAGGGCCTCTGAGCAGTTCTTC.

This chain uses TRBV7-2 with TRBJ1-5; 10 nucleotides match TRBD1. V dropped 3 bases and J dropped 7; count of bases not matched to a gene: 6. This CDR3 has 15 amino acids. Germline V gene data show CDR1 as SGHTA and CDR2 as FQGNSA. Here the CDR3 DNA reads TGTGCCAGCAGCTTTGGACAGGGGGGGTGGCAGCCCCAGCATTTT. It specifies CASSFGQGGWQPQHF.